Listed below are T cell receptor beta chains from one sample, sequenced in a study of response to subunit inactivated influenza vaccine. Using its own MiXCR run on the RT-PCR reads, TCRdb lists one record per CDR3 protein. Altogether some 850,000 distinct CDR3 sequences are present, around 20% being singletons, with the ten largest covering about a tenth. The source material was PBMCs from blood, sampled 4 to 6 days after vaccination. The receptor set was obtained from a man aged 45-65 years who received an inactivated influenza vaccine. Both conserved end residues are part of each CDR3. Fields, in order: J gene, D gene, clone size, V gene, CDR3 protein, CDR3 DNA. The D gene is left open where the match is weak. The listing skips clone size in some rows; elsewhere it reads once, few, many or a size class.

j_gene: TRBJ1-5; d_gene: .; abundance: .; v_gene: TRBV20-1; CDR3aa: CSAGQQGLSNQPQHF; CDR3nt: TGCAGTGCTGGACAACAGGGCCTTAGCAATCAGCCCCAGCATTTT
j_gene: TRBJ2-5; d_gene: .; abundance: .; v_gene: TRBV19; CDR3aa: CASSNPTGGVDETQYF; CDR3nt: TGTGCCAGTAGTAACCCCACAGGGGGGGTAGACGAGACCCAGTACTTC
j_gene: TRBJ1-2; d_gene: .; abundance: .; v_gene: TRBV29-1; CDR3aa: CSVEEGGSRYGYTF; CDR3nt: TGCAGCGTTGAAGAAGGAGGGTCACGGTATGGCTACACCTTC
j_gene: TRBJ2-1; d_gene: .; abundance: many; v_gene: TRBV9; CDR3aa: CASSVGLGSSYNEQFF; CDR3nt: TGTGCCAGCAGCGTAGGGCTCGGGAGCTCCTACAATGAGCAGTTCTTC
j_gene: TRBJ2-3; d_gene: .; abundance: few; v_gene: TRBV4-3; CDR3aa: CASSQDHPGVYTQYF; CDR3nt: TGCGCCAGCAGCCAAGATCACCCCGGAGTTTATACGCAGTATTTT
j_gene: TRBJ2-1; d_gene: TRBD2; abundance: few; v_gene: TRBV29-1; CDR3aa: CSVDAGGRNEQFF; CDR3nt: TGCAGCGTTGACGCGGGAGGGCGCAATGAGCAGTTCTTC
j_gene: TRBJ1-1; d_gene: .; abundance: few; v_gene: TRBV4-2; CDR3aa: CASSQDVAGNTEAFF; CDR3nt: TGTGCCAGCAGCCAAGACGTGGCGGGGAACACTGAAGCTTTCTTT
j_gene: TRBJ2-2; d_gene: .; abundance: .; v_gene: TRBV2; CDR3aa: CASKREVAATGELFF; CDR3nt: TGTGCCAGCAAAAGGGAGGTGGCAGCGACCGGGGAGCTGTTTTTT
j_gene: TRBJ1-1; d_gene: .; abundance: .; v_gene: TRBV7-2; CDR3aa: CASSVGTRREGTEAFF; CDR3nt: TGTGCCAGCAGTGTCGGGACTAGGAGAGAGGGCACTGAAGCTTTCTTT
j_gene: TRBJ2-7; d_gene: .; abundance: .; v_gene: TRBV6-2/TRBV6-3; CDR3aa: CASSYGLVGYEQYF; CDR3nt: TGTGCCAGCAGTTACGGGCTAGTCGGCTACGAGCAGTACTTC
j_gene: TRBJ2-1; d_gene: TRBD2; abundance: .; v_gene: TRBV12-3/TRBV12-4; CDR3aa: CASSLDGLAGGEQFF; CDR3nt: TGTGCCAGCAGTTTAGATGGCCTAGCGGGAGGTGAGCAGTTCTTC
j_gene: TRBJ2-5; d_gene: .; abundance: .; v_gene: TRBV7-3; CDR3aa: CASSSPRAETQYF; CDR3nt: TGTGCCAGCAGCTCCCCCAGGGCGGAGACCCAGTACTTC
j_gene: TRBJ2-7; d_gene: .; abundance: few; v_gene: TRBV12-3/TRBV12-4; CDR3aa: CASRRGHYEQYF; CDR3nt: TGTGCCAGCCGGCGGGGGCACTACGAGCAGTACTTC
j_gene: TRBJ2-1; d_gene: TRBD2; abundance: many; v_gene: TRBV12-3/TRBV12-4; CDR3aa: CASSFASGSPNEQFF; CDR3nt: TGTGCCAGCAGTTTCGCTAGCGGGAGCCCCAATGAGCAGTTCTTC
j_gene: TRBJ1-2; d_gene: TRBD1; abundance: .; v_gene: TRBV7-9; CDR3aa: CASSGAGTGGVDYTF; CDR3nt: TGTGCCAGCAGCGGTGCCGGGACAGGGGGCGTCGACTACACCTTC
j_gene: TRBJ1-3; d_gene: TRBD1; abundance: few; v_gene: TRBV4-1; CDR3aa: CASSQEGGTGWANTIYF; CDR3nt: TGCGCCAGCAGCCAAGAAGGGGGGACAGGGTGGGCAAACACCATATATTTT
j_gene: TRBJ2-7; d_gene: TRBD1; abundance: many; v_gene: TRBV29-1; CDR3aa: CSVRTGGGVYEQYF; CDR3nt: TGCAGCGTACGGACAGGTGGTGGGGTCTACGAGCAGTACTTC
j_gene: TRBJ2-3; d_gene: .; abundance: many; v_gene: TRBV29-1; CDR3aa: CSGDAGLTDTQYF; CDR3nt: TGCAGCGGGGACGCCGGACTCACAGATACGCAGTATTTT
j_gene: TRBJ2-3; d_gene: .; abundance: .; v_gene: TRBV5-5; CDR3aa: CASSLARGGMADTQYF; CDR3nt: TGTGCCAGCAGCTTGGCCCGAGGGGGGATGGCGGATACGCAGTATTTT
j_gene: TRBJ1-2; d_gene: .; abundance: few; v_gene: TRBV29-1; CDR3aa: CSVEEVSARSHYGYTF; CDR3nt: TGCAGCGTTGAAGAGGTGTCGGCCCGATCCCACTATGGCTACACCTTC
j_gene: TRBJ2-3; d_gene: TRBD2; abundance: .; v_gene: TRBV7-3; CDR3aa: CASSQAGIHTDTQYF; CDR3nt: TGTGCCAGCAGCCAAGCGGGAATCCACACAGATACGCAGTATTTT
j_gene: TRBJ2-7; d_gene: .; abundance: .; v_gene: TRBV7-6; CDR3aa: CASSLAPDESYEQYF; CDR3nt: TGTGCCAGCAGCTTAGCCCCAGACGAGAGCTACGAGCAGTACTTC
j_gene: TRBJ2-1; d_gene: .; abundance: .; v_gene: TRBV5-6; CDR3aa: CASSPWDVPEQFF; CDR3nt: TGTGCCAGCAGCCCTTGGGACGTCCCCGAGCAGTTCTTC
j_gene: TRBJ2-1; d_gene: .; abundance: .; v_gene: TRBV20-1; CDR3aa: CSARARTAYNEQFF; CDR3nt: TGCAGTGCTAGGGCAAGGACAGCCTACAATGAGCAGTTCTTC
j_gene: TRBJ2-5; d_gene: .; abundance: few; v_gene: TRBV20-1; CDR3aa: CSARWANQETQYF; CDR3nt: TGCAGTGCTAGATGGGCGAACCAAGAGACCCAGTACTTC
j_gene: TRBJ1-6; d_gene: .; abundance: many; v_gene: TRBV29-1; CDR3aa: CSVRTDEGSPLHF; CDR3nt: TGCAGCGTACGGACAGATGAAGGTTCACCCCTCCACTTT
j_gene: TRBJ1-3; d_gene: .; abundance: .; v_gene: TRBV12-3/TRBV12-4; CDR3aa: CASSLLAAAGNTIYF; CDR3nt: TGTGCCAGCAGTTTATTGGCCGCCGCTGGAAACACCATATATTTT
j_gene: TRBJ2-7; d_gene: TRBD1; abundance: .; v_gene: TRBV15; CDR3aa: CATSRDYGIPGQGPSPEQYF; CDR3nt: TGTGCCACCAGCAGAGATTATGGTATTCCGGGACAGGGGCCCTCGCCCGAGCAGTACTTC
j_gene: TRBJ2-5; d_gene: TRBD1; abundance: .; v_gene: TRBV9; CDR3aa: CASSGRDSQETQYF; CDR3nt: TGTGCCAGCAGCGGCCGGGACAGCCAAGAGACCCAGTACTTC
j_gene: TRBJ2-2; d_gene: .; abundance: few; v_gene: TRBV7-9; CDR3aa: CASSLRERNTGELFF; CDR3nt: TGTGCCAGCAGCTTACGAGAGCGGAACACCGGGGAGCTGTTTTTT
j_gene: TRBJ1-6; d_gene: .; abundance: .; v_gene: TRBV7-2; CDR3aa: CASGQPNSPLHF; CDR3nt: TGTGCCAGTGGACAGCCTAATTCACCCCTCCACTTT
j_gene: TRBJ2-3; d_gene: .; abundance: .; v_gene: TRBV20-1; CDR3aa: CSVSNPPDPKADTQYF; CDR3nt: TGCAGTGTGTCAAACCCCCCGGACCCCAAGGCAGATACGCAGTATTTT
j_gene: TRBJ2-2; d_gene: TRBD2; abundance: .; v_gene: TRBV27; CDR3aa: CASSSPAGVNTGELFF; CDR3nt: TGTGCCAGCAGTTCCCCAGCGGGGGTGAACACCGGGGAGCTGTTTTTT
j_gene: TRBJ2-1; d_gene: TRBD2; abundance: few; v_gene: TRBV4-2; CDR3aa: CASSPRLAGGPSGEQFF; CDR3nt: TGTGCCAGCAGTCCTAGACTAGCGGGAGGGCCAAGCGGTGAGCAGTTCTTC
j_gene: TRBJ2-5; d_gene: .; abundance: .; v_gene: TRBV14; CDR3aa: CASRGEAETQYF; CDR3nt: TGTGCCAGCAGGGGAGAGGCAGAGACCCAGTACTTC
j_gene: TRBJ2-7; d_gene: TRBD2; abundance: .; v_gene: TRBV15; CDR3aa: CATSIRAGGPYEQYF; CDR3nt: TGTGCCACCAGCATTCGAGCGGGAGGGCCGTATGAGCAGTACTTC
j_gene: TRBJ2-1; d_gene: .; abundance: once; v_gene: TRBV7-2; CDR3aa: CASSTRGGGNTYNEQFF; CDR3nt: TGTGCCAGCAGCACCCGGGGAGGGGGCAATACCTACAATGAGCAGTTCTTC
j_gene: TRBJ1-2; d_gene: .; abundance: many; v_gene: TRBV12-3/TRBV12-4; CDR3aa: CASSLHRRVYGYTF; CDR3nt: TGTGCCAGCAGTTTACATCGACGCGTCTATGGCTACACCTTC
j_gene: TRBJ1-4; d_gene: .; abundance: once; v_gene: TRBV18; CDR3aa: CASSPGSRTRNEKLFF; CDR3nt: TGTGCCAGCTCACCGGGGAGTCGCACGAGGAATGAAAAACTGTTTTTT
j_gene: TRBJ1-3; d_gene: .; abundance: once; v_gene: TRBV7-2; CDR3aa: CASSARESSGNTIYF; CDR3nt: TGTGCCAGCAGCGCGCGGGAGAGCTCTGGAAACACCATATATTTT
j_gene: TRBJ1-1; d_gene: TRBD1; abundance: many; v_gene: TRBV5-1; CDR3aa: CASRDRAGTEAFF; CDR3nt: TGCGCCAGCCGGGACAGGGCGGGAACTGAAGCTTTCTTT
j_gene: TRBJ1-2; d_gene: .; abundance: many; v_gene: TRBV7-2; CDR3aa: CASSATGNGGYTF; CDR3nt: TGTGCCAGCAGCGCCACAGGGAATGGAGGCTACACCTTC
j_gene: TRBJ2-7; d_gene: .; abundance: .; v_gene: TRBV28; CDR3aa: CASSLFGHYEQYF; CDR3nt: TGTGCCAGCAGTTTATTCGGCCACTACGAGCAGTACTTC
j_gene: TRBJ2-3; d_gene: TRBD1; abundance: few; v_gene: TRBV5-1; CDR3aa: CASSTTGVGADTQYF; CDR3nt: TGCGCCAGCAGCACAACAGGGGTGGGAGCAGATACGCAGTATTTT
j_gene: TRBJ1-2; d_gene: .; abundance: .; v_gene: TRBV20-1; CDR3aa: CSARDVAVNGYTF; CDR3nt: TGCAGTGCTAGAGATGTGGCGGTAAATGGCTACACCTTC
j_gene: TRBJ2-7; d_gene: .; abundance: .; v_gene: TRBV20-1; CDR3aa: CSARVRDERYF; CDR3nt: TGCAGTGCTAGGGTTCGGGACGAGCGGTACTTC
j_gene: TRBJ2-3; d_gene: .; abundance: many; v_gene: TRBV10-3; CDR3aa: CAISESTGTDTQYF; CDR3nt: TGTGCCATCAGTGAGTCGACAGGAACAGATACGCAGTATTTT
j_gene: TRBJ2-3; d_gene: TRBD2; abundance: few; v_gene: TRBV6-5; CDR3aa: CASSYSPASGRVTDTQYF; CDR3nt: TGTGCCAGCAGTTACTCCCCCGCTAGCGGGAGAGTTACAGATACGCAGTATTTT
j_gene: TRBJ2-1; d_gene: TRBD2; abundance: .; v_gene: TRBV28; CDR3aa: CASSLWLAAYNEQFF; CDR3nt: TGTGCCAGCAGTTTATGGCTAGCGGCATACAATGAGCAGTTCTTC
j_gene: TRBJ2-7; d_gene: .; abundance: .; v_gene: TRBV6-2/TRBV6-3; CDR3aa: CASRLRGGGPYEQYF; CDR3nt: TGTGCCAGCAGACTTCGGGGCGGAGGACCCTACGAGCAGTACTTC